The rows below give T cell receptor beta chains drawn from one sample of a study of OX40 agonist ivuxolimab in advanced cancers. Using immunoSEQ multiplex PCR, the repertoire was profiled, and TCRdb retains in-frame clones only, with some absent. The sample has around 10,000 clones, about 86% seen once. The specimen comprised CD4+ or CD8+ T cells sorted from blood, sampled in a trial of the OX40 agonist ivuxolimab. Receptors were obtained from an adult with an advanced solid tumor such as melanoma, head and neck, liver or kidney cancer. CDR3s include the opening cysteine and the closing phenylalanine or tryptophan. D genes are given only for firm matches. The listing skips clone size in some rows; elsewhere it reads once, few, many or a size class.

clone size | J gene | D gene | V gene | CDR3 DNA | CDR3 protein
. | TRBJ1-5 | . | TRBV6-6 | TGTGCCAGCAGGGGATATAGCAATCAGCCCCAGCATTTT | CASRGYSNQPQHF
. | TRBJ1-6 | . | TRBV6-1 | TGTGCCAGCAGTGAAGCGCACGGCTACACTAATTCACCCCTCCACTTT | CASSEAHGYTNSPLHF
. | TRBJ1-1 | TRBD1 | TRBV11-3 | TGTGCCAGCAGTCACAGACAGGGCAGAGGGAACACTGAAGCTTTCTTT | CASSHRQGRGNTEAFF
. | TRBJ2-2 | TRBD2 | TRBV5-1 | TGCGCCAGCAGCGCGGGACTAGCCGGGAACACCGGGGAGCTGTTTTTT | CASSAGLAGNTGELFF
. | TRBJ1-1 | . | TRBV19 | TGTGCCAGTAGTATATTTGGAGGGAACACTGAAGCTTTCTTT | CASSIFGGNTEAFF
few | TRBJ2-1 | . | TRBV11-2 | TGTGCCAGCAGCTTAGTGGGGCCAAGCTCCTACAATGAGCAGTTCTTC | CASSLVGPSSYNEQFF
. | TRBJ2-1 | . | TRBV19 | TGTGCCAGTACCCGAACGGGGGCTAATGAGCAGTTCTTC | CASTRTGANEQFF
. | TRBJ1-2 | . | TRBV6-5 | TGTGCCAGCAGTTACGACAGGCGGTCCCCTTCCTTATTC | CASSYDRRSPSLF
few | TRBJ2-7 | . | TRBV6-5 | TGTGCCAGCAGTTACGGGGGATTCGAGCAGTACTTC | CASSYGGFEQYF
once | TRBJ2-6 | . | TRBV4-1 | TGCGCCAGCAGCCGGGGACCAGGAGAGGATTACTCTGGGGCCAACGTCCTGACTTTC | CASSRGPGEDYSGANVLTF
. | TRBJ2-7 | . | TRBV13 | TGTGCCAGCAGCTTGAGGTGGGCAGGGGCCTCCTACGAGCAGTACTTC | CASSLRWAGASYEQYF
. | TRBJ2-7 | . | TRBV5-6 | TGTGCCAGCAGCTTGGGGGGTTCAGGGGCCTACTACGAGCAGTACTTC | CASSLGGSGAYYEQYF
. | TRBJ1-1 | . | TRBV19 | TGTGCCAGTAGCCCCAGGGTGAACACTGAAGCTTTCTTT | CASSPRVNTEAFF
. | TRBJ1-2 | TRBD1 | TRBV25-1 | TGTGCCAGCAGTGAGGGTGGACAGGAAGAATATGGCTACACCTTC | CASSEGGQEEYGYTF
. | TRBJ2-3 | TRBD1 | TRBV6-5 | TGTGCCAGCAGTCCCGACGACAGGGGGCTTGATACGCAGTATTTT | CASSPDDRGLDTQYF
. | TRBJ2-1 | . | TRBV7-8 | TGTGCCAGCACACTAGCCCCGGGAAATGAGCAGTTCTTC | CASTLAPGNEQFF
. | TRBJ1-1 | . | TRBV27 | TGTGCCAGCAGTCTCCGCCCGGGGAGGGTTGGCACTGAAGCTTTCTTT | CASSLRPGRVGTEAFF
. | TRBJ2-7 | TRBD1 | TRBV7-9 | TGTGCCAGCAGCTTGGTGGGACAGGGCTACGAGCAGTACTTC | CASSLVGQGYEQYF
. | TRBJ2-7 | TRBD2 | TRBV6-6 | TGTGCCAGCAGTTACAGCGGGGGCCCCGAGCAGTACTTC | CASSYSGGPEQYF
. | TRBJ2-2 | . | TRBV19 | TGTGCCAGTAGTATGACGGGGAACACCGGGGAGCTGTTTTTT | CASSMTGNTGELFF
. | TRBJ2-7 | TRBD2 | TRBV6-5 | TGTGCCAGCGGCCCTGGGGGGGTACCCCTCCACGAGCAGTACTTC | CASGPGGVPLHEQYF
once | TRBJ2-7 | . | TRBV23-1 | TGCGCCAGCAAGAACTACGAGCAGTACTTC | CASKNYEQYF
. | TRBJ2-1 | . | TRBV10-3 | TGTGCCATCAGTGAAGAGGGGGGGGCCTACAATGAGCAGTTCTTC | CAISEEGGAYNEQFF
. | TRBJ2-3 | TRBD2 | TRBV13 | TGTGCCAGCAGCTTAGGGGGTAGCGGGGGCGATGATACGCAGTATTTT | CASSLGGSGGDDTQYF
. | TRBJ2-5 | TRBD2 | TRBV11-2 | TGTGCCAGCAGCTTATCGCTAGCGGGGGGCGGGGAGACCCAGTACTTC | CASSLSLAGGGETQYF
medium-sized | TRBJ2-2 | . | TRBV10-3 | TGTGCCATCCGGTCCCCAGGAGAAGGTGCCGGGGAGCTGTTTTTT | CAIRSPGEGAGELFF